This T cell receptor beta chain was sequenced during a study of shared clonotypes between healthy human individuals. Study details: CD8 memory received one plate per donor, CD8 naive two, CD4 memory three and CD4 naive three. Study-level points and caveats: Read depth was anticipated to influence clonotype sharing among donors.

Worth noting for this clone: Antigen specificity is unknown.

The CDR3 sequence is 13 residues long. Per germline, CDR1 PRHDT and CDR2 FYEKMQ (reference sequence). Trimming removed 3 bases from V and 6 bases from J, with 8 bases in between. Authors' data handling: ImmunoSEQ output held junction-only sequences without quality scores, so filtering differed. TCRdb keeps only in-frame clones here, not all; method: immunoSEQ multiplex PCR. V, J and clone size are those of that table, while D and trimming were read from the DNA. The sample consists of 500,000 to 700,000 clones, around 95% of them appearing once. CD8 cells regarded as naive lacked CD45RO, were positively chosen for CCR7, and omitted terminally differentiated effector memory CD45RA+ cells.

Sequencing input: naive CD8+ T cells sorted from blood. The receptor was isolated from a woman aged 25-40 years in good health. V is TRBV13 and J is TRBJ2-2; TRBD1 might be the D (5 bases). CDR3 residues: CASSFRVPGELFF. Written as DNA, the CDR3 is TGTGCCAGCAGCTTCAGGGTTCCCGGGGAGCTGTTTTTT.